Listed below are T cell receptor beta chains from one sample, sequenced in a study of blood T cells in healthy people across ages. A single record per CDR3 protein comes from TCRdb applying MiXCR to the 5' RACE reads. The profile shows over 1,500,000 distinct CDR3 sequences, around half of them singletons. Sequenced: blood. Source of these receptors: a woman aged 35 to 49 in good health. Both conserved end residues are part of each CDR3. D genes are given only for firm matches. Size values are once, few and many counts, or a class for expanded clones, and some rows have none.

d_call,j_call,clone_size,v_call,cdr3_nt,cdr3_aa
NA,TRBJ2-1,NA,TRBV15,TGTGCCACCAGCAGAGTCCATTGGCCAAATGAGCAGTTCTTC,CATSRVHWPNEQFF
TRBD2,TRBJ2-7,NA,TRBV7-2,TGTGCCAGCAGCGTAGTATCCACTGGGACTAGCGGGAAGGGGCTCGAGCAGTACTTC,CASSVVSTGTSGKGLEQYF
NA,TRBJ2-5,NA,TRBV20-1,TGCAGTGCTAGAGTGGAGCAGGGGAACCAAGAGACCCAGTACTTC,CSARVEQGNQETQYF
NA,TRBJ2-7,NA,TRBV20-1,TGCAGTGCTAGAGATCTGGGGGGATGGCGGGTGAGCTCCTACAATGAGCAGTACTTC,CSARDLGGWRVSSYNEQYF
NA,TRBJ2-1,few,TRBV12-3/TRBV12-4,TGTGCCAGCAGTTTTGGGGCAGAACATACCTACAATGAGCAGTTCTTC,CASSFGAEHTYNEQFF
NA,TRBJ2-1,NA,TRBV5-5,TGTGCCAGCAGCTCCATTCTGATCAGGGGCGGCGAGCAGTTCTTC,CASSSILIRGGEQFF
NA,TRBJ2-5,NA,TRBV7-2,TGTGCCAGCAGCAAGACGAGTAATGGCCCGGAGCAGTACTTC,CASSKTSNGPEQYF
NA,TRBJ2-7,NA,TRBV7-9,TGTGCCAGCAGCTCCCTGTGGACAGCCGACTACGAGCAGTACTTC,CASSSLWTADYEQYF
NA,TRBJ2-1,few,TRBV20-1,TGCAGTGCTAGAGATTATCAGGGAGTGGATGAGCAGTTCTTC,CSARDYQGVDEQFF
NA,TRBJ2-5,NA,TRBV4-3,TGCGCCAGCGTCCCAGAACTATCAAACCAAGAGACCCAGTACTTC,CASVPELSNQETQYF
NA,TRBJ2-3,NA,TRBV6-6,TGTGCCAGCAAAGATACAGATACGCAGTATTTT,CASKDTDTQYF
NA,TRBJ1-2,NA,TRBV10-1,TGCGCCAGCAGCAGGACACGCACCTATGGCTACACCTTC,CASSRTRTYGYTF
TRBD1,TRBJ1-2,NA,TRBV20-1,TGCAGTGCTCGTATACCGGGACAGGGAAAGGGTGGCTACACCTTC,CSARIPGQGKGGYTF
NA,TRBJ2-4,NA,TRBV6-2/TRBV6-3,TGTGCCAGCAGTTACAGTTCCCAGGGGCTAAGAAACATTCAGTACTTC,CASSYSSQGLRNIQYF
NA,TRBJ2-5,many,TRBV20-1,TGCAGTGCACTAGTAGAAGAGACCCAGTACTTC,CSALVEETQYF
NA,TRBJ2-5,NA,TRBV9,TGTGCCAGCAGCGTTGGCAGCCAAGGGACCCAGTACTTC,CASSVGSQGTQYF
NA,TRBJ2-1,NA,TRBV4-3,TGCGCCAGCAGCCACGATAAAGCGGCGGTATACAATGAGCAGTTCTTC,CASSHDKAAVYNEQFF
NA,TRBJ2-5,NA,TRBV7-2,TGTGCCAGCAGCCTCCCGCGTCGGACCCAGTACTTC,CASSLPRRTQYF
NA,TRBJ1-1,few,TRBV20-1,TGTGGACCGCAGAACACTGAAGCTTTCTTT,CGPQNTEAFF
NA,TRBJ1-2,few,TRBV4-1,TGCGCCAGCAGCCAGGAGACAGGATTGGGCTATGGCTACACCTTC,CASSQETGLGYGYTF
NA,TRBJ2-1,NA,TRBV5-1,TGCGCCACCGACAGTGGGGGAGGCTCCTACAATGAGCAGTTCTTC,CATDSGGGSYNEQFF
TRBD2,TRBJ2-1,NA,TRBV29-1,TGCAGCGTTGTCGATAGCGGGGGGTTTAGCTCCTACAATGAGCAGTTCTTC,CSVVDSGGFSSYNEQFF
TRBD2,TRBJ2-7,few,TRBV20-1,TGCAGTGCTAGGGGCGGGACGGGGGGTTACAATGAGCAGTACTTC,CSARGGTGGYNEQYF
NA,TRBJ2-5,NA,TRBV20-1,TGCAGTGCTAGCCCCCAGGGTAGGGAGACCCAGTACTTC,CSASPQGRETQYF
TRBD1,TRBJ2-7,NA,TRBV2,TGTGCCAGCAAGGGACAGGGTTGGGACTACGAGCAGTACTTC,CASKGQGWDYEQYF
NA,TRBJ2-7,NA,TRBV6-6,TGTGCCAGCAGTTACCCCAGAGGAGGATATTCCTACGAGCAGTACTTC,CASSYPRGGYSYEQYF
TRBD2,TRBJ2-1,NA,TRBV12-5,TGTGCTAGTGGTTTAGGCGGGGGGGCCAATGAGCAGTTCTTC,CASGLGGGANEQFF
NA,TRBJ1-6,NA,TRBV20-1,TGCAGTGCCCTGGGGGTTCCGGGCTCCTATAATTCACCCCTCCACTTT,CSALGVPGSYNSPLHF
NA,TRBJ1-2,NA,TRBV9,TGTGCCAGCAGCGTCACGGCGAGGGATAACTGTGGCTACACCTTC,CASSVTARDNCGYTF
TRBD1,TRBJ2-5,NA,TRBV11-2,TGTGCCAGCAGCCTATTGGCTGGGACAGGGGGCCGAGAGACCCGGTACTTC,CASSLLAGTGGRETRYF
NA,TRBJ1-1,few,TRBV4-2,TGTGCCAGCAGCCAAGATAGGGTGAGGGGCACTGAAGCTTTCTTT,CASSQDRVRGTEAFF
NA,TRBJ1-4,NA,TRBV12-3/TRBV12-4,TGTGCCAGCAGTTTTCAGGGGACCGCACTCGGTGAAAAACTGTTTTTT,CASSFQGTALGEKLFF
TRBD1,TRBJ1-2,few,TRBV20-1,TGCAGTGCACAGGGACAGAACTATGGCTACACCTTC,CSAQGQNYGYTF
NA,TRBJ2-7,few,TRBV20-1,TGCAGTGCCGGCCGGGACACGTTCTACGAGCAGTACTTC,CSAGRDTFYEQYF
TRBD1,TRBJ2-2,NA,TRBV29-1,TGCAGCGTTGAGGAGCTGGGACAGGCGAACACCGGGGAGCTGTTTTTT,CSVEELGQANTGELFF
NA,TRBJ1-5,few,TRBV12-3/TRBV12-4,TGTGCCAGCAGTTTAAGGGGAGGAGGAAATCAGCCCCAGCATTTT,CASSLRGGGNQPQHF
NA,TRBJ1-2,NA,TRBV20-1,TGCAGTGCTCCTCCCCTTGGTGGCTACACCTTC,CSAPPLGGYTF
TRBD1,TRBJ2-7,few,TRBV27,TGTGCCAGCAGTTCGGCGCCGCAGGGGGCTTACGAGCAGTACTTC,CASSSAPQGAYEQYF
NA,TRBJ2-3,NA,TRBV11-2,TGTGCCAGCAGGGCGAAGCGCGGGGGCTTAACAGATACGCAGTATTTT,CASRAKRGGLTDTQYF
NA,TRBJ2-5,few,TRBV10-3,TGTGCCATCAGTGAGTCTGATGGACGTTCAGCCCAAGAGACCCAGTACTTC,CAISESDGRSAQETQYF
TRBD1,TRBJ2-5,NA,TRBV29-1,TGCAGCGTTGGAGGGACAGGGGGTCGAGAGACCCAGTACTTC,CSVGGTGGRETQYF
NA,TRBJ2-1,NA,TRBV4-2,TGTGCCAGCAGCCAAGATCAGGGCGGGGGCAGTAGAAATGAGCAGTTCTTC,CASSQDQGGGSRNEQFF
TRBD2,TRBJ2-2,NA,TRBV27,TGTGCCAGCACCCATTCAGCGGGACCGCTCATGGGGGAGCTGTTTTTT,CASTHSAGPLMGELFF
NA,TRBJ2-5,NA,TRBV10-1,TGCGCCAGCAGTGAGTCCTCTCTTAACCCTCTTGGAGAGACCCAGTACTTC,CASSESSLNPLGETQYF
NA,TRBJ2-4,NA,TRBV21-1,TGTGCCAGCAGCAACCAGTCGGGGTTAGCCAAAAACATTCAGTACTTC,CASSNQSGLAKNIQYF
TRBD2,TRBJ2-5,NA,TRBV25-1,TGTGCCAGCAGTGCCAGACAGGGCCCTAGCGGGGCGCAAGAGACCCAGTACTTC,CASSARQGPSGAQETQYF
NA,TRBJ1-2,NA,TRBV29-1,TGCAGCGTTGGGGTCAGGGAGCCCGGCTATGGCTGCACCTTC,CSVGVREPGYGCTF
NA,TRBJ1-5,NA,TRBV15,TGTGCCACCAGCAGGGACCGGGCAGTTAGGGGCGGACAGCCCCAGCATTTT,CATSRDRAVRGGQPQHF